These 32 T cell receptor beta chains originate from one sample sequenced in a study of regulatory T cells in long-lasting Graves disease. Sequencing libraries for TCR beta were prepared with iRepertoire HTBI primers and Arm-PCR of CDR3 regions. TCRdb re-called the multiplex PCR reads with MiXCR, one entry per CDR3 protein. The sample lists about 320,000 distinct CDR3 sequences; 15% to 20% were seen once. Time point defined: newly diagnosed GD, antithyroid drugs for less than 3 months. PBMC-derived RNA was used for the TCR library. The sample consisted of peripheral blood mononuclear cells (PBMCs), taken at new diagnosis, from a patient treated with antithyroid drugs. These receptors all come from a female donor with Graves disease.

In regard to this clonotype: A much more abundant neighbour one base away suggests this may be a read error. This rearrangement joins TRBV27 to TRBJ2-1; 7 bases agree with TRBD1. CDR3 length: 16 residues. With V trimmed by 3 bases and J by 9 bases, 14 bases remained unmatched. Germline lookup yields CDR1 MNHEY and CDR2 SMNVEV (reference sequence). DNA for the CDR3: TGTGCCAGCAGTTTCGTCCCGTCGGACAGGAGCAGTGAGCAGTTCTTC. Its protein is CASSFVPSDRSSEQFF.

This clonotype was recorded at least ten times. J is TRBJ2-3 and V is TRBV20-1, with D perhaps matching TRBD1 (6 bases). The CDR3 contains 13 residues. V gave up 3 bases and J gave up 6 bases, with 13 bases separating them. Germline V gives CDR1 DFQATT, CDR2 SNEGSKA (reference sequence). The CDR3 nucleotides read TGCAGTGCTAGCCCACAGGGCCCCGATACGCAGTATTTT. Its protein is CSASPQGPDTQYF.

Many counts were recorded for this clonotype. The CDR3 sequence: CASSPLTRTGGFDTEAFF. In nucleotides, the CDR3 is TGTGCCAGCAGTCCCCTTACACGGACAGGGGGGTTCGACACTGAAGCTTTCTTT. The rearrangement uses TRBV12-3 or TRBV12-4 and TRBJ1-1, with 10 positions matching TRBD1. CDR3 size: 18 residues. Losses at the gene ends were 5 bases for V and 3 bases for J; bases not matched to a gene: 15.

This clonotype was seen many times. CDR3 region: CASSDRPANTIYF. The DNA for the CDR3 is TGTGCCAGTAGTGACCGACCGGCAAACACCATATATTTT. The gene calls are TRBV19 and TRBJ1-3, with D hard to call. The length of the CDR3 is 13 residues. From germline, CDR1 is LNHDA and CDR2 SQIVND (reference sequence). Trimming left V 5 bases short and J 6 bases short, with 11 bases between.

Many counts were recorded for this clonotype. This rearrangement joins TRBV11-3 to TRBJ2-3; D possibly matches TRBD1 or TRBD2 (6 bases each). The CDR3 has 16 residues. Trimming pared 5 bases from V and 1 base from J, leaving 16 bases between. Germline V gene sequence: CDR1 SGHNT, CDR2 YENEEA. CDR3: CASSPPAEGGTDTQYF. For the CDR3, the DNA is TGTGCCAGCAGCCCTCCCGCGGAGGGGGGCACAGATACGCAGTATTTT.

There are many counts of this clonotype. The CDR3: CSASPEGSTNEKLFF. The CDR3 DNA follows: TGCAGTGCTAGTCCGGAAGGGTCAACTAATGAAAAACTGTTTTTT. The genes are TRBV20-1 and TRBJ1-4; D gene unclear. This CDR3 has 15 residues. From germline, CDR1 is DFQATT and CDR2 SNEGSKA (reference sequence). Trimming removed 3 bases from V and 0 bases from J, with 11 bases in between.

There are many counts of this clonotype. The CDR3 loop reads CASSYKQTGWANTGELFF. CDR3 coding DNA: TGTGCCAGCAGTTACAAGCAGACAGGGTGGGCGAACACCGGGGAGCTGTTTTTT. V gene TRBV27 combines with J gene TRBJ2-2, with 7 bases identical to TRBD1. Germline loops: CDR1 MNHEY, CDR2 SMNVEV (reference sequence). This CDR3 region has 18 residues. Losses at the gene ends were 4 bases for V and 0 bases for J; bases not matched to a gene: 11.

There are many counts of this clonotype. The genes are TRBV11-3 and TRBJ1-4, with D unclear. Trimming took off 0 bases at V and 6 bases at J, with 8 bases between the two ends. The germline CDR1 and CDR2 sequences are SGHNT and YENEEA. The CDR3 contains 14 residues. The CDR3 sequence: CASSLDVTDEKLFF. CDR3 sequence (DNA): TGTGCCAGCAGCTTAGATGTAACAGATGAAAAACTGTTTTTT.

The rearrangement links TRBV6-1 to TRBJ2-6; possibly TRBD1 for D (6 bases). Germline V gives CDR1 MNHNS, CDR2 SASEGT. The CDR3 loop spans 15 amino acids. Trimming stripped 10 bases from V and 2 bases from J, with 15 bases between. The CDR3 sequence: CATTTGPPGANVLTF. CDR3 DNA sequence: TGTGCCACTACGACAGGACCTCCTGGGGCCAACGTCCTGACTTTC.

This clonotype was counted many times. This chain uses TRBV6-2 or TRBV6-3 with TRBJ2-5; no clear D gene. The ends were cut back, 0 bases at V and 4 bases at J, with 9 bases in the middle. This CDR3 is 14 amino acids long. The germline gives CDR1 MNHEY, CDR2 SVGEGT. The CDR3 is CASSYSWGGETQYF. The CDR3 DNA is TGTGCCAGCAGTTACTCCTGGGGTGGAGAGACCCAGTACTTC.

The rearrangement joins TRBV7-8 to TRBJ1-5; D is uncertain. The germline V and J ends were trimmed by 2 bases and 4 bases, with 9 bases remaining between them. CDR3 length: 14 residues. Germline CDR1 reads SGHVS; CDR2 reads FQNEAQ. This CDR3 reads CASSLTGINQPQHF. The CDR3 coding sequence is TGTGCCAGCAGCTTAACGGGCATAAATCAGCCCCAGCATTTT.

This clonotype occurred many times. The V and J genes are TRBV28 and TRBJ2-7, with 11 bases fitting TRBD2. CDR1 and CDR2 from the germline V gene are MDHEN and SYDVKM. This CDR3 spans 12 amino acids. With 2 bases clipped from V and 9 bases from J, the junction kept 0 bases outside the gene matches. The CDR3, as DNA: TGTGCCAGCAGTTTAACTAGCGGGAGGCAGTACTTC. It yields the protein CASSLTSGRQYF.

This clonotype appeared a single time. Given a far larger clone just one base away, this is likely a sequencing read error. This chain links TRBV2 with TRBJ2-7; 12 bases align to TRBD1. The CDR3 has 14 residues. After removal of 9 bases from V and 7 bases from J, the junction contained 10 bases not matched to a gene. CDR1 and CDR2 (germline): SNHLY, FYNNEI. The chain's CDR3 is CASGTGGSYNEQYF. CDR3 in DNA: TGTGCCAGTGGGACAGGGGGCTCCTACAATGAGCAGTACTTC. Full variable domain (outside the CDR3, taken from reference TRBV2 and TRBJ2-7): EPEVTQTPSHQVTQMGQEVILRCVPISNHLYFYWYRQILGQKVEFLVSFYNNEISEKSEIFDDQFSVERPDGSNFTLKIRSTKLEDSAMYFCASGTGGSYNEQYFGPGTRLTVT.

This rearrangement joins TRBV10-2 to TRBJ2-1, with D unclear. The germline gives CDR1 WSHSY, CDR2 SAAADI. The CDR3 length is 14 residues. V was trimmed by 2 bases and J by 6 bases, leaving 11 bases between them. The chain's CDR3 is CASSEPTVINEQFF. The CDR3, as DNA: TGCGCCAGCAGTGAGCCCACGGTGATCAATGAGCAGTTCTTC.

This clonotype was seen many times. CDR3 amino acids: CASTTRGSYNEQFF. The CDR3 nucleotides are TGTGCCAGCACCACAAGGGGTTCCTACAATGAGCAGTTCTTC. The J gene is TRBJ2-1, the V gene TRBV6-2 or TRBV6-3, with D possibly TRBD1 on 5 matching bases. V lost 7 bases and J 1 base, leaving 11 bases between the germline ends. CDR1 and CDR2 (germline): MNHEY, SVGEGT. The CDR3 totals 14 residues.

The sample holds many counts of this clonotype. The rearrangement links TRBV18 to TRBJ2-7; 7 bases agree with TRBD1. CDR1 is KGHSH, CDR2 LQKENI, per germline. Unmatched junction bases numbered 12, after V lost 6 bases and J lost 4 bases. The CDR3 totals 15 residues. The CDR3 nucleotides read TGTGCCAGCTCGGCCATATACAGGGGAAGGTACGAGCAGTACTTC. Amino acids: CASSAIYRGRYEQYF.

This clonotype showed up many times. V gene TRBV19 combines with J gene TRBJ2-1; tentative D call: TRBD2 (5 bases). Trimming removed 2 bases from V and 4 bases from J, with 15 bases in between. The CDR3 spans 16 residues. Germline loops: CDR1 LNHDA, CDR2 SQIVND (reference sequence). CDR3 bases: TGTGCCAGTAGTATATCGGCTAGGACGGGATACAATGAGCAGTTCTTC. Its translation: CASSISARTGYNEQFF.

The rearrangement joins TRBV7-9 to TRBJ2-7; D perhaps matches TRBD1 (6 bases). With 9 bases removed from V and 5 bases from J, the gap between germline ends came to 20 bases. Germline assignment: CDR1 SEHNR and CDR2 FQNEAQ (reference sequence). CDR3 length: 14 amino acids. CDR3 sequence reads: CASSIYFQGNEQYF. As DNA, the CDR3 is TGTGCCAGTAGTATCTATTTCCAGGGGAACGAGCAGTACTTC.

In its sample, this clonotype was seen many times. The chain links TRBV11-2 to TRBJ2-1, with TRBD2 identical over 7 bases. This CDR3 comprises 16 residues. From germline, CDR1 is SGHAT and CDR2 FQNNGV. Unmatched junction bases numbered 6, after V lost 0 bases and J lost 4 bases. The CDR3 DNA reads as TGTGCCAGCAGCTTAGAAGTAGCGGGTTGGTACAATGAGCAGTTCTTC. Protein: CASSLEVAGWYNEQFF.

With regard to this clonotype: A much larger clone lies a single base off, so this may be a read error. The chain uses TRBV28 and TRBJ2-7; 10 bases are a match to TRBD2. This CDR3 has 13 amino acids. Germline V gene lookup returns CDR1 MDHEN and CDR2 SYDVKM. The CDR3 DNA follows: TGTGCCAGCATAGCTAGCGGGGGCTACGAGCATTACTTC. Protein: CASIASGGYEHYF.

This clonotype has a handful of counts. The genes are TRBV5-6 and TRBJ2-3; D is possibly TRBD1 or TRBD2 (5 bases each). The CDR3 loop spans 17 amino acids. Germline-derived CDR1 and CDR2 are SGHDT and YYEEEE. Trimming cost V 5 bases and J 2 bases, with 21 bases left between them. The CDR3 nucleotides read TGTGCCAGCAGTTCACTAATCCGGGACCGGGACACAGATACGCAGTATTTT. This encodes CASSSLIRDRDTDTQYF. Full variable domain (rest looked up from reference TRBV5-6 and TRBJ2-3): DAGVTQSPTHLIKTRGQQVTLRCSPKSGHDTVSWYQQALGQGPQFIFQYYEEEERQRGNFPDRFSGHQFPNYSSELNVNALLLGDSALYLCASSSLIRDRDTDTQYFGPGTRLTVL.

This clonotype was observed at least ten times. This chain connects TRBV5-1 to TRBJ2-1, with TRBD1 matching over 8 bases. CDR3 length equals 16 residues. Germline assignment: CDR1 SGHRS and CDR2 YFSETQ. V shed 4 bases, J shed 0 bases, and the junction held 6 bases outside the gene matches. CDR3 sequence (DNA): TGCGCCAGCAGCGTCCAGGGGGCTTTCTCCTACAATGAGCAGTTCTTC. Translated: CASSVQGAFSYNEQFF. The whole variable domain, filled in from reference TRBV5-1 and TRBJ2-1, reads KAGVTQTPRYLIKTRGQQVTLSCSPISGHRSVSWYQQTPGQGLQFLFEYFSETQRNKGNFPGRFSGRQFSNSRSEMNVSTLELGDSALYLCASSVQGAFSYNEQFFGPGTRLTVL.

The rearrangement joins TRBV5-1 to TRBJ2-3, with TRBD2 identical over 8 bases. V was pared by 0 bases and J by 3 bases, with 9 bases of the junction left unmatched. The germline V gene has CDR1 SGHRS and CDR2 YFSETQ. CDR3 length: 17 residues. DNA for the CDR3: TGCGCCAGCAGCTTGGATACTGGCGGGAGGCTGACAGATACGCAGTATTTT. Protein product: CASSLDTGGRLTDTQYF.

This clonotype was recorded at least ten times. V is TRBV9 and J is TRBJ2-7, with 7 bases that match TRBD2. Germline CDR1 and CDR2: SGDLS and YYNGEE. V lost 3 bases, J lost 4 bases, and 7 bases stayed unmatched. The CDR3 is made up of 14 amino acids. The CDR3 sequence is CASSESSGKYEQYF. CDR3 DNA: TGTGCCAGCAGCGAATCCAGCGGGAAATACGAGCAGTACTTC.

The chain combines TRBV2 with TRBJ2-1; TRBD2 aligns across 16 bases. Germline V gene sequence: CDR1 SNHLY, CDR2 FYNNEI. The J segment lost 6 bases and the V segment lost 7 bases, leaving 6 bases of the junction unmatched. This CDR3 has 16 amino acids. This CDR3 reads CASTGTSGRASNEQFF. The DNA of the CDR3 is TGTGCCAGCACCGGGACTAGCGGGAGGGCCTCCAATGAGCAGTTCTTC.

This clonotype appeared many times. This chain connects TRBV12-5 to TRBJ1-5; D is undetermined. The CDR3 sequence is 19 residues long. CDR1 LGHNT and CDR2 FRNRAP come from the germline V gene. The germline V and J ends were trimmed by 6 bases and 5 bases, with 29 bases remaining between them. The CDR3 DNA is TGTGCTAGTGGCCTTAGTGAGGCTCTGGTCGGGAATGGTTATCAGCCCCAGCATTTT. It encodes CASGLSEALVGNGYQPQHF.

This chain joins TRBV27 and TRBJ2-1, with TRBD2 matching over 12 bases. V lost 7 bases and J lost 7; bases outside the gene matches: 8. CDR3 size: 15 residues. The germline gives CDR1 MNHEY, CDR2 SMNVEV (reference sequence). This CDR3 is CASTYGTSGLNEQFF. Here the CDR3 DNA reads TGTGCCAGCACCTACGGGACTAGCGGGCTAAATGAGCAGTTCTTC.

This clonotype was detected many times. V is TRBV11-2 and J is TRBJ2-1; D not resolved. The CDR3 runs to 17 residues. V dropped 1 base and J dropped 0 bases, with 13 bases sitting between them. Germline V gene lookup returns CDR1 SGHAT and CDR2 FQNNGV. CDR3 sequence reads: CASSLVPGPSSYNEQFF. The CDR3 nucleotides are TGTGCCAGCAGCTTAGTTCCAGGTCCTAGCTCCTACAATGAGCAGTTCTTC.

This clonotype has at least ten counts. The CDR3 loop is CASSLGQGRGQPQHF. DNA of the CDR3: TGTGCCAGCAGCTTGGGACAGGGCAGGGGTCAGCCCCAGCATTTT. This rearrangement joins TRBV11-2 to TRBJ1-5; 9 nucleotides line up with TRBD1. The V and J ends lost 3 bases and 6 bases, in that order; junction bases with no gene match: 6. Germline V gives CDR1 SGHAT, CDR2 FQNNGV. There are 15 residues in the CDR3.

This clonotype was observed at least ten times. Written as DNA, the CDR3 is TGTGCCAGCAGCATGGGACAGGGATTAGGCTACACCTTC. This translates into CASSMGQGLGYTF. The chain employs TRBV7-3 and TRBJ1-2; 9 nucleotides match TRBD1. The CDR3 has 13 amino acids. Per the germline V gene, CDR1 is SGHTA and CDR2 is FQGTGA. V lost 5 bases to trimming and J lost 8 bases; unmatched junction nucleotides: 6.

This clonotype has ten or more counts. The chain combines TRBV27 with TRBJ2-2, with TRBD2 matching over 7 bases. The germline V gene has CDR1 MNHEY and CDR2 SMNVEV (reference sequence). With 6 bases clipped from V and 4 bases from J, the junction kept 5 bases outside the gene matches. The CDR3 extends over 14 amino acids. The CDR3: CASSLAASTGELFF. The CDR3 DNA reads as TGTGCCAGCAGCCTAGCGGCGAGCACCGGGGAGCTGTTTTTT.

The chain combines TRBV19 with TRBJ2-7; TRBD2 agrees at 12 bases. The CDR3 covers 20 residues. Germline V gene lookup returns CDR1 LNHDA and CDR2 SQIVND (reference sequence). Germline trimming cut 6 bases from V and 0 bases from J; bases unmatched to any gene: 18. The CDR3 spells CASSKLPGLAGRRSSYEQYF. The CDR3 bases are TGTGCCAGTAGCAAATTACCGGGACTAGCGGGCCGAAGGAGCTCCTACGAGCAGTACTTC.